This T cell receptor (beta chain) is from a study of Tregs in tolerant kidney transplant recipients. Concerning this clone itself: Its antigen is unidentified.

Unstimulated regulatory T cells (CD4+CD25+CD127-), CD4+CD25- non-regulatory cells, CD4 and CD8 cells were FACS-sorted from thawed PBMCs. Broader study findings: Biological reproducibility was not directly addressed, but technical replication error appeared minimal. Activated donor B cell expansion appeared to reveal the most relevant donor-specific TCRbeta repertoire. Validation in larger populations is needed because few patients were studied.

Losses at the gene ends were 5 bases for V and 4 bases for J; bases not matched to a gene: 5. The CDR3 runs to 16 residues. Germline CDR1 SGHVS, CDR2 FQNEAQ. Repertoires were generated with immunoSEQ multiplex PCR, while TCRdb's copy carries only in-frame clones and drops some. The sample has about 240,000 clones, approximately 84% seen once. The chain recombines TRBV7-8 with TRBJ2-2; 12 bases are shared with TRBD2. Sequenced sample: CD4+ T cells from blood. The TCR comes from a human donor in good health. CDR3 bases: TGTGCCAGCAGCAAAGGACTAGCGGGGACCACCGGGGAGCTGTTTTTT. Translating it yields CASSKGLAGTTGELFF.